The entry below gives a single T cell receptor (beta chain) sequence along with its context. These data belong to a study of blood T cell repertoires in COVID-19. Looking at the study overall: The United States, Italy and Spain supplied acute and convalescent COVID-19 samples.

Source study methods: Amplification of reference gene primers was used by the study to estimate nucleated cell counts. Libraries were prepared by immunoSEQ multiplex PCR; TCRdb keeps only in-frame clonotypes and omits some of them. V, J and clone size are those of that table, while D and trimming were read from the DNA. This sample yields about 110,000 clones, of which around 84% are seen a single time; about 2% belongs to the top ten. This clonotype originated in a human donor in a cohort sampled during active COVID-19. Sequences were obtained from peripheral blood.

The CDR3 DNA follows: TGTGCCAGCTCACCCTCGAGACTAGCGGGAAGCACAGATACGCAGTATTTT. As protein: CASSPSRLAGSTDTQYF. The genes are TRBV18 and TRBJ2-3, with TRBD2 matching over 11 bases. The V segment lost 3 bases and the J segment 0 bases; nucleotides outside the gene matches: 5. In germline, CDR1 is KGHSH, CDR2 LQKENI. This CDR3 spans 17 amino acids.